These 26 T cell receptor beta chains were all obtained from the same sample, sequenced in a study of T cells in women clearing cervical HPV infection. Assay used: immunoSEQ multiplex PCR; TCRdb lists only in-frame clones, some missing. The sample data list roughly 25,000 clones. Sequenced input: blood buffy coat. The receptor set was obtained from a woman between 18 and 70 years old with a cervical HPV16 infection that either progressed to CIN3+ or cleared (not recorded which).

Comment on this clone: Read coverage stops 3 residues before the CDR3 terminus; the germline J gene supplies the remainder. The genes are TRBV20-1 and TRBJ2-1, with D maybe TRBD2 (5 bases). The CDR3 is 18 amino acids. The germline V gene has CDR1 DFQATT and CDR2 SNEGSKA (reference sequence). The germline V and J ends were trimmed by 2 bases and 6 bases, with 26 bases remaining between them. CDR3 in amino acids: CSARQPADVAGWFNEQFF. The CDR3 DNA, read in part, is TGCAGTGCTAGACAGCCCGCGGATGTGGCGGGCTGGTTCAATGAG.

About this clone itself: The read terminates 3 residues ahead of where the CDR3 ends, so the germline J gene completes it. J is TRBJ2-7 and V is TRBV10-3, with D possibly TRBD1 on 5 matching bases. The CDR3 consists of 14 residues. Per germline, CDR1 ENHRY and CDR2 SYGVKD. Trimming cost V 8 bases and J 0 bases, with 14 bases left between them. The CDR3 DNA, read in part, is TGTGCCATCCGCTACGACAGTAACTCCTACGAG. This translates into CAIRYDSNSYE. Given in full, the CDR3 is CAIRYDSNSYEQYF.

Points on this clone: The CDR3 extends 3 residues past the end of the read, so its final part is completed from the germline J gene. This chain uses TRBV7-6 with TRBJ2-2; 9 nucleotides match TRBD2. CDR1 is SGHVS, CDR2 FNYEAQ, per germline. The CDR3 is 18 residues long. V lost 1 base to trimming and J lost 2 bases; unmatched junction nucleotides: 8. The CDR3 spells CASSLVAGGGLNTGELFF. The sequenced CDR3 bases are TGTGCCAGCAGCTTAGTCGCGGGGGGGGGACTAAACACCGGGGAG.

Comment on this clone: The sequenced fragment ends 3 residues before the CDR3 boundary, so the rest is inferred from the germline J gene. The chain carries TRBV5-1 and TRBJ2-7; TRBD1 might be the D (6 bases). Germline V gene sequence: CDR1 SGHRS, CDR2 YFSETQ. The CDR3 sequence is 14 residues long. V gave up 4 bases and J gave up 2 bases, with 13 bases separating them. This CDR3 reads CASSVIGGTYEQYF. The CDR3 DNA, read in part, is TGCGCCAGCAGCGTTATAGGGGGTACCTACGAG.

With respect to this clone: The read stops 3 residues short of the end of the CDR3; the missing end is completed from the germline J gene. This chain joins TRBV19 and TRBJ1-4; tentatively, D is TRBD1 (5 bases). V was clipped by 7 bases and J by 7 bases, with 13 bases between them. Germline loops: CDR1 LNHDA, CDR2 SQIVND (reference sequence). This CDR3 has 13 residues. The chain's CDR3 is CASNPRGSEKLFF. The sequenced CDR3 bases are TGTGCCAGTAACCCTCGGGGGTCTGAAAAA.

On this clone: Coverage ceases 3 residues before the CDR3 finishes, and the germline J gene fills in the end. This chain connects TRBV29-1 to TRBJ2-5, with D perhaps matching TRBD2 (5 bases). This CDR3 is built from 14 residues. Deletions cut 8 bases from V and 1 base from J, with 17 bases between. Germline values: CDR1 SQVTM, CDR2 ANQGSEA. CDR3 loop: CSRWESRAQETQYF. The sequenced part of the CDR3 DNA is TGCAGCCGATGGGAATCGCGGGCCCAAGAGACC.

Turning to this clone: The read terminates 3 residues ahead of where the CDR3 ends, so the germline J gene completes it. The rearrangement links TRBV4-1 to TRBJ2-2; a possible D gene is TRBD2 (7 bases). The V and J ends lost 3 bases and 5 bases respectively, with 16 bases between them. Germline V gene sequence: CDR1 MGHRA, CDR2 YSYEKL. There are 16 residues in the CDR3. CDR3 DNA (partial): TGCGCCAGCAGCCACCGTGCACAGGGAGGGACCGGGGAG. Translation: CASSHRAQGGTGE. The full CDR3 sequence reads CASSHRAQGGTGELFF.

A word on this clone: The read is 3 residues too short to cover the CDR3 end, so that end is filled in from the germline J gene. The V call is TRBV5-6, the J call TRBJ2-7; 9 bases match TRBD1. After removal of 4 bases from V and 6 bases from J, the junction contained 8 bases not matched to a gene. There are 14 residues in the CDR3. The germline V gene encodes CDR1 SGHDT and CDR2 YYEEEE. The CDR3 here is CASSQSGTGPEQYF. The DNA read from the CDR3 is TGTGCCAGCAGCCAATCCGGGACAGGGCCCGAG.

Note on this clone: The read halts 3 residues ahead of the CDR3 end, with the missing end drawn from the germline J gene. V is TRBV5-1 and J is TRBJ2-3, with a tentative D call TRBD2 (6 bases). Trimming stripped 4 bases from V and 1 base from J, with 13 bases between. Germline-derived CDR1 and CDR2 are SGHRS and YFSETQ. This CDR3 has 15 residues. The CDR3 spells CASSPGGPRTDTQYF. The sequenced part of the CDR3 DNA is TGCGCCAGCAGCCCCGGAGGGCCACGCACAGATACG.

To note about this clone: The read terminates 3 residues before the CDR3 end, so the remaining end is supplied by the germline J gene. The chain couples TRBV10-3 to TRBJ1-6; no definite D call. The germline V gene has CDR1 ENHRY and CDR2 SYGVKD. The CDR3 totals 13 residues. The V end lost 2 bases, the J end lost 11 bases, and 10 bases lay between the germline ends. The CDR3 bases that were read are TGTGCCATCAGTGAGGACGGCCGGGCACCC. As protein: CAISEDGRAP. The full CDR3 is CAISEDGRAPLHF.

On this clone itself: Read data end 3 residues before the CDR3 end; the end is taken from the germline J gene. The rearrangement uses TRBV11-2 and TRBJ2-3; D possibly corresponds to TRBD1 (6 bases). This CDR3 is built from 14 residues. The germline V gene encodes CDR1 SGHAT and CDR2 FQNNGV. Incomplete CDR3 DNA: TGTGCCAGCAGCTTAGGGACAGTCCAAGAGACG. This codes for CASSLGTVQET. The full CDR3 protein reads CASSLGTVQETQYF.

Details on this clone: The read gets to within 3 residues of the CDR3 end, and the germline J gene fills in the rest. Within the sample, other DNA sequences also encode this same CDR3. V is TRBV19 and J is TRBJ1-3; D remains unclear. Trimming took 3 bases from V and 0 from J, leaving 9 bases between them. CDR1 is LNHDA and CDR2 is SQIVND in the germline V gene (reference sequence). This CDR3 is 15 amino acids long. The sequenced part of the CDR3 DNA is TGTGCCAGTAGTATCTCGGGGAGCTCTGGAAACACC. It translates to CASSISGSSGNT. The whole CDR3 reads CASSISGSSGNTIYF.

Points on this clone: The sequenced fragment ends 3 residues before the CDR3 boundary, so the rest is inferred from the germline J gene. This chain connects TRBV7-9 to TRBJ2-7, with D unclear. The V and J ends lost 2 bases and 6 bases respectively, with 8 bases between them. The V gene's germline CDR1 is SEHNR and CDR2 FQNEAQ (reference sequence). This CDR3 is 12 amino acids long. CDR3 amino acids: CASSLSPLEQYF. CDR3 DNA, as far as it was read: TGTGCCAGCAGCTTATCCCCACTCGAG.

A remark on this clone: At one boundary the junction diverges from the germline segment, which might be a read error. The read gets to within 3 residues of the CDR3 end, and the germline J gene fills in the rest. The chain carries TRBV7-9 and TRBJ2-7, with 9 bases matching TRBD1. Germline CDR1 reads SEHNR; CDR2 reads FQNEAQ (reference sequence). The length of the CDR3 is 15 residues. CDR3 DNA (partial): TGTTCCAGCAGCTTAATATGGACAGGGGCCTACGAG. Its protein is CSSSLIWTGAYE. The whole CDR3 protein is CSSSLIWTGAYEQYF. Supplemented by reference TRBV7-9 and TRBJ2-7, the full variable domain reads DTGVSQNPRHKITKRGQNVTFRCDPISEHNRLYWYRQTLGQGPEFLTYFQNEAQLEKSRLLSDRFSAERPKGSFSTLEIQRTEQGDSAMYLCSSSLIWTGAYEQYFGPGTRLTVT.

About this clone itself: The missing CDR3 end, 3 residues past where the read stops, is filled in from the germline J gene. The V call is TRBV3-1 (or the pseudogene TRBV3-2), the J call TRBJ2-2; 7 bases fit TRBD1. The CDR3 consists of 13 residues. Per the germline V gene, CDR1 is LGHDT and CDR2 is YNNKEL (reference sequence). The V segment lost 8 bases and the J segment 4 bases; nucleotides outside the gene matches: 4. CDR3 DNA, as far as it was read: TGTGCCAGCGGGGCAGGGGGCACCGGGGAG. Amino acids: CASGAGGTGE. The full CDR3 protein is CASGAGGTGELFF.

As regards this clone: The read ends 3 residues shy of where the CDR3 ends; the end is completed using the germline J gene. The chain is built from TRBV7-2 and TRBJ2-5; tentative D call: TRBD1 (6 bases). Germline V gene data show CDR1 as SGHTA and CDR2 as FQGNSA. CDR3 length: 14 residues. V was pared by 6 bases and J by 1 base, with 12 bases between. Partial CDR3 DNA: TGTGCCAGCAGACCCGACAGGTCCCAAGAGACC. Its translation: CASRPDRSQET. In full, the CDR3 reads CASRPDRSQETQYF.

With respect to this clone: Read data end 3 residues before the CDR3 end; the end is taken from the germline J gene. Other DNA sequences in this sample translate to the same CDR3. J is TRBJ1-1 and V is TRBV19, with 7 bases fitting TRBD1. The V and J ends lost 2 bases and 3 bases, in that order; junction bases with no gene match: 9. Per the germline V gene, CDR1 is LNHDA and CDR2 is SQIVND (reference sequence). CDR3 size: 16 residues. CDR3: CASSIQLDRYDTEAFF. The sequenced part of the CDR3 DNA is TGTGCCAGTAGTATACAGCTGGACAGGTATGACACTGAA.

As regards this clone: Coverage ceases 3 residues before the CDR3 finishes, and the germline J gene fills in the end. The V and J genes are TRBV7-8 and TRBJ1-2; 7 bases line up with TRBD1. This CDR3 is 13 amino acids long. The germline gives CDR1 SGHVS, CDR2 FQNEAQ. The sequenced CDR3 bases are TGTGCCAGCAGCTACGGGGACAGTGGACGC. As protein: CASSYGDSGR. The whole CDR3 protein is CASSYGDSGRYTF.

With regard to this clone: The read comes to an end 3 residues before the CDR3 does, leaving the germline J gene to fill in the end. This sequence joins TRBV7-8 and TRBJ2-3, with D perhaps matching TRBD1 (6 bases). The CDR3 is 15 residues long. Germline CDR1 is SGHVS and CDR2 is FQNEAQ. The CDR3 spells CASSLGGHKDQPQYF. The covered CDR3 bases are TGTGCCAGCAGCTTAGGGGGGCATAAAGATCAGCCG.

In regard to this clone: The read halts 3 residues ahead of the CDR3 end, with the missing end drawn from the germline J gene. The chain links TRBV5-1 to TRBJ2-7; TRBD1 matches 7 bases. The CDR3 loop spans 14 amino acids. CDR1 is SGHRS and CDR2 is YFSETQ in the germline V gene. With 0 bases clipped from V and 5 bases from J, the junction kept 5 bases outside the gene matches. The CDR3 bases that were read are TGCGCCAGCAGCTTGGACAGGGGAGTCCACGAG. Translated: CASSLDRGVHE. The complete CDR3 reads CASSLDRGVHEQYF.

Note on this clone: The read comes to an end 3 residues before the CDR3 does, leaving the germline J gene to fill in the end. The V call is TRBV20-1, the J call TRBJ2-2; D is possibly TRBD1 (5 bases). The CDR3 totals 15 residues. Trimming took 0 bases from V and 9 from J, leaving 17 bases between them. From germline, CDR1 is DFQATT and CDR2 SNEGSKA (reference sequence). The CDR3 sequence: CSARDLRQGGRELFF. The DNA read from the CDR3 is TGCAGTGCTAGAGATTTGAGGCAGGGCGGAAGGGAG.

As regards this clone: The missing CDR3 end, 3 residues past where the read stops, is filled in from the germline J gene. This chain joins TRBV2 and TRBJ1-1, with D uncertain. Trimming removed 4 bases at V and 0 bases at J, with 6 bases between. CDR1 is SNHLY and CDR2 is FYNNEI in the germline V gene. The CDR3 consists of 13 residues. The CDR3 spells CASSGHLNTEAFF. CDR3 DNA (partial): TGTGCCAGCAGTGGACATCTGAACACTGAA.

Incomplete CDR3 DNA: TGCGCCAGCAGCTTGCCAGGACTAGGGGTAGATACG. Its translation is CASSLPGLGVDT. The whole CDR3 is CASSLPGLGVDTQYF. V and J are TRBV5-1 and TRBJ2-3; 7 bases are shared with TRBD2. The sequence runs out 3 residues before the end of the CDR3; the remainder is reconstructed from the germline J gene. V shed 1 base, J shed 5 bases, and the junction held 7 bases outside the gene matches. The length of the CDR3 is 15 residues. CDR1 is SGHRS, CDR2 YFSETQ, per germline.

A remark on this clone: The CDR3 extends 3 residues past the end of the read, so its final part is completed from the germline J gene. This same CDR3 is encoded by further DNA sequences in the sample. This chain joins TRBV19 and TRBJ2-3; D possibly corresponds to TRBD2 (5 bases). Germline lookup yields CDR1 LNHDA and CDR2 SQIVND (reference sequence). V gave up 6 bases and J gave up 2 bases, with 9 bases separating them. The CDR3 contains 13 residues. CDR3 residues: CASRDFLTDTQYF. CDR3 bases read: TGTGCCAGTAGGGACTTCCTCACAGATACG.

Of note for this clone: With the read ending 3 residues before the CDR3 end, the germline J gene is used to fill in that end. The chain joins TRBV20-1 to TRBJ2-1, with 10 bases aligning to TRBD2. Germline trimming cut 3 bases from V and 9 bases from J; bases unmatched to any gene: 8. The length of the CDR3 is 14 residues. Germline V CDR1 and CDR2: DFQATT, SNEGSKA (reference sequence). Partial CDR3 DNA: TGCAGTGCTAGTTATAGCGGGAGGAATGGTGAG. This translates into CSASYSGRNGE. The whole CDR3 protein is CSASYSGRNGEQFF.

Remarks on this clone: The read terminates 3 residues ahead of where the CDR3 ends, so the germline J gene completes it. This chain links TRBV11-3 with TRBJ2-3; D may be TRBD1 (5 bases). The CDR3 has 11 residues. CDR1 is SGHNT and CDR2 is YENEEA in the germline V gene. CDR3 sequence reads: CASSLRQTQYF. Incomplete CDR3 DNA: TGTGCCAGCAGCTTACGACAGACG.